These 24 T cell receptor beta chains were all obtained from the same sample, sequenced in a study of cytomegalovirus exposure and HLA in healthy donors. Primers: 60 Vbeta forward and 13 Jbeta reverse. Assay: immunoSEQ multiplex PCR; the TCRdb copy retains only in-frame clones and omits some. Among some 140,000 clones listed, 79% were seen once. The sequencing input was PBMCs. All receptors derive from a male donor in good health and CMV-seronegative.

The chain's CDR3 is CASSFPGGSPNAEQYF. Written as DNA, the CDR3 is TGCGCCAGCAGCTTCCCCGGAGGGTCTCCTAACGCCGAGCAGTACTTC. The chain links TRBV5-1 to TRBJ2-7, with a possible D match to TRBD2 (6 bases). V was clipped by 2 bases and J by 6 bases, with 21 bases between them. This CDR3 is 16 amino acids long. The germline V gene has CDR1 SGHRS and CDR2 YFSETQ. The complete variable domain, with remaining parts taken from reference TRBV5-1 and TRBJ2-7, reads KAGVTQTPRYLIKTRGQQVTLSCSPISGHRSVSWYQQTPGQGLQFLFEYFSETQRNKGNFPGRFSGRQFSNSRSEMNVSTLELGDSALYLCASSFPGGSPNAEQYFGPGTRLTVT.

This clone was seen only once. The V call is TRBV5-1, the J call TRBJ2-5, with D tentatively TRBD1 (5 bases). CDR3 length: 15 residues. CDR1 is SGHRS and CDR2 is YFSETQ in the germline V gene. V lost 2 bases and J 5 bases, leaving 16 bases between the germline ends. In DNA, the CDR3 is TGCGCCAGCAGCTTTAGGTTCCAGGGTGGGGAGACCCAGTACTTC. Its protein is CASSFRFQGGETQYF.

The chain uses TRBV2 and TRBJ1-1; 7 bases line up with TRBD1. Germline trimming cut 3 bases from V and 3 bases from J; bases unmatched to any gene: 10. In germline, CDR1 is SNHLY, CDR2 FYNNEI. This CDR3 contains 16 residues. CDR3 in amino acids: CASSEVQGGPYTEAFF. The CDR3, as DNA: TGTGCCAGCAGTGAGGTCCAGGGGGGCCCTTACACTGAAGCTTTCTTT.

J is TRBJ2-3 and V is TRBV2; 8 bases line up with TRBD2. With V trimmed by 4 bases and J by 6 bases, 6 bases remained unmatched. CDR3 size: 14 residues. Germline V gene sequence: CDR1 SNHLY, CDR2 FYNNEI. CDR3 sequence: CASSVTSAGDTQYF. The CDR3 coding sequence is TGTGCCAGCAGTGTGACTAGCGCCGGGGATACGCAGTATTTT.

This clone was counted a few times. The genes are TRBV19 and TRBJ1-5; D uncertain. Germline V lookup: CDR1 LNHDA, CDR2 SQIVND (reference sequence). This CDR3 region has 14 residues. Between the trimmed V and J ends, which lost 7 bases and 0 bases, there was a span of 10 bases. As DNA, the CDR3 is TGTGCCAGTATGGGAGATTATAGCAATCAGCCCCAGCATTTT. Translated, it gives CASMGDYSNQPQHF.

This clone has only one observation. The J gene is TRBJ1-2, the V gene TRBV18, with 8 bases identical to TRBD1. The CDR3 sequence is 14 residues long. The germline V gene encodes CDR1 KGHSH and CDR2 LQKENI. J gave up 2 bases and V 3 bases, and 2 bases lay outside the gene matches. Here the CDR3 DNA reads TGTGCCAGCTCACCCTGGACAGGGAACTATGGCTACACCTTC. It is translated as CASSPWTGNYGYTF.

V and J are TRBV7-9 and TRBJ2-7; 7 positions agree with TRBD1. Trimming cost V 5 bases and J 0 bases; bases outside gene matches: 7. This CDR3 has 15 residues. From germline, CDR1 is SEHNR and CDR2 FQNEAQ (reference sequence). CDR3 amino acids: CASSPPTGASYEQYF. Here the CDR3 DNA reads TGTGCCAGCAGCCCCCCAACAGGGGCCTCCTACGAGCAGTACTTC.

The chain uses TRBV7-2 and TRBJ2-1, with D possibly being TRBD2 (6 bases). This CDR3 comprises 16 residues. Germline-derived CDR1 and CDR2 are SGHTA and FQGNSA. The germline V and J ends were trimmed by 4 bases and 4 bases, with 17 bases remaining between them. The DNA of the CDR3 is TGTGCCAGCAGCTCCCCCCGCCGCGGGGTTTACAATGAGCAGTTCTTC. Translated: CASSSPRRGVYNEQFF.

V usage is TRBV19 and J usage is TRBJ2-3, with D perhaps TRBD1 (6 bases). The germline V and J ends were trimmed by 3 bases and 2 bases, with 9 bases remaining between them. The CDR3 loop spans 14 amino acids. Germline-derived CDR1 and CDR2 are LNHDA and SQIVND (reference sequence). The CDR3 loop is CASSIGQFTDTQYF. DNA of the CDR3: TGTGCCAGTAGTATTGGACAGTTCACAGATACGCAGTATTTT.

The chain couples TRBV29-1 to TRBJ2-1, with D unresolved. This CDR3 contains 13 residues. Germline CDR1 is SQVTM and CDR2 is ANQGSEA. Trimming removed 2 bases from V and 3 bases from J, with 8 bases in between. CDR3 loop: CSVETEDYNEQFF. For the CDR3, the DNA is TGCAGCGTTGAAACAGAAGACTACAATGAGCAGTTCTTC.

V and J are TRBV7-8 and TRBJ1-4; D gene uncertain. This CDR3 comprises 14 residues. Trimming pared 0 bases from V and 4 bases from J, leaving 6 bases between. Germline V gene sequence: CDR1 SGHVS, CDR2 FQNEAQ. CDR3: CASSLARLNEKLFF. CDR3 in DNA: TGTGCCAGCAGCTTAGCCCGACTTAATGAAAAACTGTTTTTT.

Only a few counts were recorded for this clone. J is TRBJ1-1 and V is TRBV11-2, with D possibly matching TRBD1 (6 bases). This CDR3 spans 17 amino acids. V was pared by 1 base and J by 0 bases, with 15 bases between. CDR1 and CDR2 from the germline V gene are SGHAT and FQNNGV. CDR3 protein: CASSLGPRQALNTEAFF. The CDR3 DNA reads TGTGCCAGCAGCTTAGGACCCCGACAGGCCCTGAACACTGAAGCTTTCTTT.

V and J are TRBV30 and TRBJ1-2, with D perhaps matching TRBD1 (6 bases). The germline CDR1 and CDR2 sequences are GTSNPN and SVGIG (reference sequence). The CDR3 length is 13 residues. The V end was cut by 4 bases, the J end by 7 bases, with 16 bases between. CDR3 coding DNA: TGTGCCTGGAATTGGGGGGGCGCGGGTGGCTACACCTTC. Its translation: CAWNWGGAGGYTF.

J is TRBJ2-3 and V is TRBV5-1; TRBD1 aligns across 8 bases. Germline loops: CDR1 SGHRS, CDR2 YFSETQ. The CDR3 totals 14 residues. J was trimmed by 4 bases and V by 4 bases; bases with no gene match: 5. CDR3 amino acids: CASSTRGRADTQYF. CDR3 nucleotides: TGCGCCAGCAGCACCAGGGGGCGAGCAGATACGCAGTATTTT.

The chain is built from TRBV7-2 and TRBJ2-5; tentative D call: TRBD2 (5 bases). Trimming shortened V by 5 bases and J by 3 bases, and 13 bases separated the two germline ends. CDR1 and CDR2 from the germline V gene are SGHTA and FQGNSA. This CDR3 is 14 amino acids long. The CDR3 reads CASSPWGVEETQYF. The CDR3 coding sequence is TGTGCCAGCAGCCCCTGGGGAGTTGAAGAGACCCAGTACTTC.

The chain has TRBV10-3 and TRBJ2-7; weak D call: TRBD1 (6 bases). The germline V and J ends were trimmed by 3 bases and 4 bases, with 10 bases remaining between them. Per the germline V gene, CDR1 is ENHRY and CDR2 is SYGVKD. The CDR3 spans 13 residues. CDR3 sequence reads: CAISEGQLYEQYF. The CDR3 nucleotides read TGTGCCATCAGTGAAGGACAGTTATACGAGCAGTACTTC.

This chain uses TRBV18 with TRBJ2-7, with 9 nucleotides matching TRBD2. The V and J ends lost 2 bases and 2 bases, in that order; junction bases with no gene match: 4. The V gene's germline CDR1 is KGHSH and CDR2 LQKENI. The CDR3 spans 15 residues. The CDR3: CASSPSAGGPYEQYF. CDR3 DNA: TGTGCCAGCTCACCATCCGCGGGGGGGCCCTACGAGCAGTACTTC. Full variable domain (remainder filled in from reference TRBV18 and TRBJ2-7): NAGVMQNPRHLVRRRGQEARLRCSPMKGHSHVYWYRQLPEEGLKFMVYLQKENIIDESGMPKERFSAEFPKEGPSILRIQQVVRGDSAAYFCASSPSAGGPYEQYFGPGTRLTVT.

Here the CDR3 DNA reads TGCGCCAGCCGCCTGAGGTTTGAAGCTTTCTTT. Its translation: CASRLRFEAFF. The rearrangement links TRBV10-2 to TRBJ1-1; D gene uncertain. The germline gives CDR1 WSHSY, CDR2 SAAADI. CDR3 size: 11 residues. V dropped 8 bases and J dropped 7 bases, with 11 bases sitting between them.

The chain couples TRBV16 to TRBJ2-2; weak D call: TRBD1 (6 bases). The CDR3 loop spans 15 amino acids. The V end lost 0 bases, the J end lost 4 bases, and 9 bases lay between the germline ends. CDR1 is KGHSY, CDR2 FQNENV, per germline. CDR3 amino acids: CASSQSTGSTGELFF. CDR3 nucleotide sequence: TGTGCCAGCAGCCAATCAACAGGGAGCACCGGGGAGCTGTTTTTT.

Here the CDR3 DNA reads TGTGCCAGCAGCTTAGGACCTTCGCGCAGGGAAAATGAAAAACTGTTTTTT. The encoded protein is CASSLGPSRRENEKLFF. The chain uses TRBV13 and TRBJ1-4, with D perhaps matching TRBD1 (5 bases). The CDR3 runs 17 residues. Looked up from germline, CDR1 is PRHDT and CDR2 is FYEKMQ (reference sequence). V lost 0 bases and J lost 5, with 16 bases in between.

This clone was seen a few times. V and J are TRBV7-8 and TRBJ1-1; D is perhaps TRBD1 (5 bases). The germline V and J ends were trimmed by 8 bases and 1 base, with 11 bases remaining between them. This CDR3 region has 13 residues. The V gene's germline CDR1 is SGHVS and CDR2 FQNEAQ. The CDR3 DNA reads as TGTGCCAGCGTCTGGGGGGGGAACACTGAAGCTTTCTTT. Translated: CASVWGGNTEAFF.

This chain connects TRBV7-2 to TRBJ2-7; D not resolved. Per germline, CDR1 SGHTA and CDR2 FQGNSA. The CDR3 has 13 amino acids. V shed 2 bases and J shed 2 bases, with 7 bases lying between them. The CDR3 loop reads CASSLYEAYEQYF. As DNA, the CDR3 is TGTGCCAGCAGCTTATACGAGGCCTACGAGCAGTACTTC. Full variable domain (rest looked up from reference TRBV7-2 and TRBJ2-7): GAGVSQSPSNKVTEKGKDVELRCDPISGHTALYWYRQSLGQGLEFLIYFQGNSAPDKSGLPSDRFSAERTGGSVSTLTIQRTQQEDSAVYLCASSLYEAYEQYFGPGTRLTVT.

The chain recombines TRBV15 with TRBJ1-2, with a possible D match to TRBD1 (5 bases). There are 13 residues in the CDR3. Trimming stripped 3 bases from V and 7 bases from J, with 12 bases between. Germline values: CDR1 LNHNV, CDR2 YYDKDF (reference sequence). The CDR3 DNA sequence: TGTGCCACCAGCAGGGGCGGGGGAGGTGGCTACACCTTC. Translating it yields CATSRGGGGGYTF.

The gene calls are TRBV10-3 and TRBJ1-6; 9 bases match TRBD1. Unmatched junction bases numbered 3, after V lost 4 bases and J lost 5 bases. Germline V gene sequence: CDR1 ENHRY, CDR2 SYGVKD. The CDR3 sequence is 15 residues long. The CDR3 DNA follows: TGTGCCATCAGTGGGGGGACAGGGCATAATTCACCCCTCCACTTT. Protein product: CAISGGTGHNSPLHF.